This T cell receptor beta chain comes out of a study of persistence of HIV-infected CD4 T cells. Study-wide results and limits: Compared with CD3/CD28-stimulated cells, CMV- and Gag-responding cells showed lower TCRbeta richness. The rare CMV-responding cells with HIV-1 proviruses were not separately TCR-sequenced.

The libraries were made with immunoSEQ version 4 in survey mode. Produced via immunoSEQ multiplex PCR; TCRdb's table is partial and in-frame only. The table shows roughly 35,000 clones, with 80% to 90% occurring only once. The CDR3 contains 13 residues. Trimming removed 2 bases from V and 1 base from J, with 5 bases in between. Per the germline V gene, CDR1 is MNHEY and CDR2 is SVGAGI. As to this clone: The target antigen is unknown.

This nonspecific control used anti-CD3/anti-CD28 bead stimulation of CD4+ T cells. CD4+ T cells upregulating both CD40 ligand and CD69 were sorted as responding cells. The rearrangement uses TRBV6-5 and TRBJ1-1; D is perhaps TRBD1 (5 bases). The material was CD4+ T cells sorted from PBMCs after approximately 20-hour stimulation, obtained from a patient who received antiretroviral therapy. The receptor was isolated from an adult man with HIV who was CMV-seropositive. DNA of the CDR3: TGTGCCAGCAGTTACGACAGGAACACTGAAGCTTTCTTT. Translating it yields CASSYDRNTEAFF.